This TCR beta chain is drawn from a study of CD8+ T cells in alopecia areata. Sequencing templates came from extracted RNA that was reverse transcribed into cDNA. TCRdb keeps only in-frame clones here, not all; method: immunoSEQ multiplex PCR. The sample records around 200,000 clones, 55% to 70% being singletons. After removal of 2 bases from V and 6 bases from J, the junction contained 5 bases not matched to a gene. The germline V gene has CDR1 SEHNR and CDR2 FQNEAQ (reference sequence). This CDR3 spans 15 amino acids. Treatment described: oral pan-JAK inhibitor, 5-10 mg twice daily. The sample consisted of CD4+ T cells sorted from blood, taken at week 4, from a patient treated with tofacitinib. This clonotype originated in a human donor with alopecia areata. V is TRBV7-9 and J is TRBJ2-3; 10 bases fit TRBD2. The CDR3 loop reads CASSLIAGGSDTQYF. CDR3 coding DNA: TGTGCCAGCAGCTTAATAGCGGGGGGCTCCGATACGCAGTATTTT. Based on the CDR3 plus reference TRBV7-9 and TRBJ2-3, the full variable domain is DTGVSQNPRHKITKRGQNVTFRCDPISEHNRLYWYRQTLGQGPEFLTYFQNEAQLEKSRLLSDRFSAERPKGSFSTLEIQRTEQGDSAMYLCASSLIAGGSDTQYFGPGTRLTVL.